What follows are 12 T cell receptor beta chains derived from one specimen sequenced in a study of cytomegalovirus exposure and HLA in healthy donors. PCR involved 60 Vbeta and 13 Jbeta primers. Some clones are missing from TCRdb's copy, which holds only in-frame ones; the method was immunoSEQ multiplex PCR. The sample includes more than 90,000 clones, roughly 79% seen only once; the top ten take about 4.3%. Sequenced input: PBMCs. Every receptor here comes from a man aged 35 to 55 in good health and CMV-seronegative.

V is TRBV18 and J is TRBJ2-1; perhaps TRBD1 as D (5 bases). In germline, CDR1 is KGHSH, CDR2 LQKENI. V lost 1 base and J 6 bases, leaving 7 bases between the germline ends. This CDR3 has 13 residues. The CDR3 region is CASSPLTANEQFF. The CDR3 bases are TGTGCCAGCTCACCACTGACAGCCAATGAGCAGTTCTTC. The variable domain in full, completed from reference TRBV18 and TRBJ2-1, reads NAGVMQNPRHLVRRRGQEARLRCSPMKGHSHVYWYRQLPEEGLKFMVYLQKENIIDESGMPKERFSAEFPKEGPSILRIQQVVRGDSAAYFCASSPLTANEQFFGPGTRLTVL.

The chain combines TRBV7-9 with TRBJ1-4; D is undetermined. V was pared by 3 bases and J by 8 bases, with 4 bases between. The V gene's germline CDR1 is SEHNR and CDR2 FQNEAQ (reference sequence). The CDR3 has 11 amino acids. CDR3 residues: CASSLSEKLFF. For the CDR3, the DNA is TGTGCCAGCAGCTTGTCAGAAAAACTGTTTTTT.

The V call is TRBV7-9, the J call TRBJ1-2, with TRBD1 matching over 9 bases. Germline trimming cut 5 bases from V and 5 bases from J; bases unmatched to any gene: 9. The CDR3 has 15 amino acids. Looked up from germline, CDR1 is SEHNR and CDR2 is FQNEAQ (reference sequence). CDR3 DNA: TGTGCCAGCAGCGGGGACGGGACAGGGCAATATGGCTACACCTTC. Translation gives CASSGDGTGQYGYTF.

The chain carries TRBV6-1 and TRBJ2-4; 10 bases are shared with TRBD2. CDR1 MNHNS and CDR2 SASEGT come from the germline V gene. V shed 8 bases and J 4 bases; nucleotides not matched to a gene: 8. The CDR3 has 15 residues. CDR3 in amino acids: CASSLAGGIKNIQYF. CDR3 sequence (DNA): TGTGCCAGCTCGTTAGCGGGGGGCATTAAAAACATTCAGTACTTC.

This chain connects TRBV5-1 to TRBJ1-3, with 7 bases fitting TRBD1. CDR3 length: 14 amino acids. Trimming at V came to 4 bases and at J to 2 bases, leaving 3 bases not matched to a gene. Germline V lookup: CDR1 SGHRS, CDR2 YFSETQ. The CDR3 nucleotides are TGCGCCAGCAGCGGCGGGACAGCTGGAAACACCATATATTTT. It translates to CASSGGTAGNTIYF.

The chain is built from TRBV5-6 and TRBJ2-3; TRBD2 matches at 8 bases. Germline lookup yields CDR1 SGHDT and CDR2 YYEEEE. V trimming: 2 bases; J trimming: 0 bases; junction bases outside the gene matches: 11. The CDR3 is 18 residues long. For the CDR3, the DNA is TGTGCCAGCAGCTTAACTCTAAGACTAGCGAATAGCACAGATACGCAGTATTTT. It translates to CASSLTLRLANSTDTQYF.

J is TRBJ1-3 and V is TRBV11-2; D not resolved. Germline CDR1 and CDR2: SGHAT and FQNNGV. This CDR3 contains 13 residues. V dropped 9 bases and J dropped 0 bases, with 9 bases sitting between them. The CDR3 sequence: CASRRSSGNTIYF. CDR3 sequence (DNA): TGTGCCAGTAGGCGGAGCTCTGGAAACACCATATATTTT. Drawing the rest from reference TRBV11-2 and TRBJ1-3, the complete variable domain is EAGVAQSPRYKIIEKRQSVAFWCNPISGHATLYWYQQILGQGPKLLIQFQNNGVVDDSQLPKDRFSAERLKGVDSTLKIQPAKLEDSAVYLCASRRSSGNTIYFGEGSWLTVV.

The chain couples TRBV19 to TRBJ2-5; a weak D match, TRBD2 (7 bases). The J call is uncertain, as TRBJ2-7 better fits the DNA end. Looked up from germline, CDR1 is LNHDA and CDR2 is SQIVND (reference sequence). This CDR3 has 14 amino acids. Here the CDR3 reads CASTFSGGSYEQYF. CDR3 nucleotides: TGTGCCAGTACCTTTTCGGGGGGCTCGTACGAGCAGTACTTC.

CDR3 DNA: TGTGCCAGCAGTGACCGGGGGGCGGCTTACAATGAGCAGTTCTTC. Protein: CASSDRGAAYNEQFF. The chain combines TRBV25-1 with TRBJ2-1, with a possible D match to TRBD2 (7 bases). V was pared by 3 bases and J by 4 bases, with 13 bases between. Germline CDR1 reads MGHDK; CDR2 reads SYGVNS. The CDR3 runs 15 residues.

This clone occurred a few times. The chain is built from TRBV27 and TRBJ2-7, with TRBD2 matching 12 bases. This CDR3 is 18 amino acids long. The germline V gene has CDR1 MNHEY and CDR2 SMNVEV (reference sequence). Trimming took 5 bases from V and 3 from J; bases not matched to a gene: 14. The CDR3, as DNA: TGTGCCAGCAGTCCCACTAGCGGGGGGCTCCAAACTCTCTACGAGCAGTACTTC. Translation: CASSPTSGGLQTLYEQYF.

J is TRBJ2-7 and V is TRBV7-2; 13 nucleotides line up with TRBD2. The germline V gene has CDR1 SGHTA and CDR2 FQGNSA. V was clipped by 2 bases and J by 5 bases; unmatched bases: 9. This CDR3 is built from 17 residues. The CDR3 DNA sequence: TGTGCCAGCAGCTTATTTTTCAAAGGACTAGCGGGGGACGAGCAGTACTTC. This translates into CASSLFFKGLAGDEQYF.

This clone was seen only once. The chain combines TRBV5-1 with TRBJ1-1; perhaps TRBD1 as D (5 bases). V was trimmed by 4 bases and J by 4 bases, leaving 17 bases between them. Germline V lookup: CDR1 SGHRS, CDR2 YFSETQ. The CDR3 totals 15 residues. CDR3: CASSSGGARGTEAFF. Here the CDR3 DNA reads TGCGCCAGCAGCAGTGGAGGGGCGCGGGGCACTGAAGCTTTCTTT.